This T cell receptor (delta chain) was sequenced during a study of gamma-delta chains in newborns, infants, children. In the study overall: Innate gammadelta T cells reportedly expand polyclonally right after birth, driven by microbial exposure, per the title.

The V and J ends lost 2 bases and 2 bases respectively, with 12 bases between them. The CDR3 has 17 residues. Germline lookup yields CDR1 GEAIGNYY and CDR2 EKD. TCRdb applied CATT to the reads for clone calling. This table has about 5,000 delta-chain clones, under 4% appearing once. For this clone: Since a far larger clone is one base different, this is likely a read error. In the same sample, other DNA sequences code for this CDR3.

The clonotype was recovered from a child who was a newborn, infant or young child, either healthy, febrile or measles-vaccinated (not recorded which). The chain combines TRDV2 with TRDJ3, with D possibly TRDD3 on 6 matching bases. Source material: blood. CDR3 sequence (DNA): TGTGCCTGTGACATACTGGGTGATACCTGGGACACCCGACAGATGTTTTTC. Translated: CACDILGDTWDTRQMFF.